The 15 T cell receptor beta chains given below trace back to one sample, sequenced in a study of neurological immune-mediated disorders. Via MiXCR, TCRdb re-called the 5' RACE reads, giving one row per CDR3 protein. The sample records about 46,000 distinct CDR3 sequences, about 9.4% being singletons. Sequencing input: PBMCs. These receptors came from a man between 65 and 85 years old with HTLV-1-associated myelopathy (HAM/TSP).

This clonotype came up many times. The rearrangement links TRBV5-1 to TRBJ1-5; D possibly corresponds to TRBD1 (5 bases). This CDR3 has 16 residues. The V end was cut by 0 bases, the J end by 5 bases, with 15 bases between. Germline lookup yields CDR1 SGHRS and CDR2 YFSETQ. The CDR3, as DNA: TGCGCCAGCAGCTTGGGGTCCGCGGGGGGGGATCAGCCCCAGCATTTT. This gives the protein CASSLGSAGGDQPQHF.

On this clonotype itself: The junction does not match germline at one end; this may be a read error. V and J are TRBV20-1 and TRBJ2-7; D possibly corresponds to TRBD2 (6 bases). This CDR3 is 15 amino acids long. Germline V gene lookup returns CDR1 DFQATT and CDR2 SNEGSKA (reference sequence). The CDR3 bases are TGCAGTGCCCTAGGAGGGGCGTCACATCCTCACGAGCAGTACTTT. Translated, it gives CSALGGASHPHEQYF.

There are many counts of this clonotype. The V and J genes are TRBV20-1 and TRBJ2-1; D possibly matches TRBD1 or TRBD2 (5 bases each). Germline V gene lookup returns CDR1 DFQATT and CDR2 SNEGSKA (reference sequence). V was trimmed by 6 bases and J by 0 bases, leaving 15 bases between them. The CDR3 extends over 15 amino acids. The CDR3 protein is CSAPGPSSSYNEQFF. The CDR3 region has the DNA TGCAGTGCGCCGGGACCTTCTAGCTCCTACAATGAGCAGTTCTTC.

As regards this clonotype: A much larger clone sits a single nucleotide away, making a read error possible. The gene calls are TRBV5-1 and TRBJ2-7; TRBD1 is a possible D gene (5 bases). Trimming cost V 0 bases and J 5 bases, with 9 bases left between them. Germline CDR1 SGHRS, CDR2 YFSETQ. The CDR3 is 13 amino acids. CDR3 residues: CASSLVGPNEQYF. CDR3 sequence (DNA): TGCGCCAGCAGCTTGGTGGGGCCGAACGAGCAGTACTTC. Full variable domain (remainder filled in from reference TRBV5-1 and TRBJ2-7): KAGVTQTPRYLIKTRGQQVTLSCSPISGHRSVSWYQQTPGQGLQFLFEYFSETQRNKGNFPGRFSGRQFSNSRSEMNVSTLELGDSALYLCASSLVGPNEQYFGPGTRLTVT.

This clonotype was seen repeatedly, ten times or more. The gene calls are TRBV12-3 or TRBV12-4 and TRBJ2-7; 15 positions agree with TRBD2. J was trimmed by 6 bases and V by 7 bases; bases with no gene match: 10. The CDR3 has 16 residues. CDR3: CASTRTSGRARVEQYF. For the CDR3, the DNA is TGTGCCAGCACCCGGACTAGCGGGAGGGCCAGGGTCGAGCAGTACTTC.

This clonotype occurred many times. This chain uses TRBV15 with TRBJ2-6, with D perhaps TRBD2 (5 bases). Looked up from germline, CDR1 is LNHNV and CDR2 is YYDKDF (reference sequence). This CDR3 spans 14 amino acids. Trimming left V 6 bases short and J 1 base short, with 7 bases between. The CDR3 coding sequence is TGTGCCACCAGGAGGGATTCTGGGGCCAACGTCCTGACTTTC. Translation: CATRRDSGANVLTF.

This clonotype appeared many times. The chain is built from TRBV10-2 and TRBJ1-5; tentatively, D is TRBD1 (5 bases). The CDR3 extends over 16 amino acids. Germline V gene lookup returns CDR1 WSHSY and CDR2 SAAADI. V was pared by 6 bases and J by 4 bases, with 19 bases between. The CDR3 bases are TGCGCCAGCAGGGATCGGGACGGGGGAGGTAATCAGCCCCAGCATTTT. This gives the protein CASRDRDGGGNQPQHF.

At least ten counts were recorded for this clonotype. The chain joins TRBV7-9 to TRBJ2-2, with 12 bases matching TRBD2. CDR1 is SEHNR, CDR2 FQNEAQ, per germline (reference sequence). The CDR3 runs to 16 residues. Trimming took 6 bases from V and 5 from J; bases not matched to a gene: 7. CDR3 sequence: CASRPTGTSGTGELFF. The CDR3 DNA follows: TGTGCCAGCAGGCCCACCGGGACTAGCGGGACCGGGGAGCTGTTTTTT.

As to this clonotype: Since a much larger clone is just one base distant, this may be a read error. The rearrangement joins TRBV5-1 to TRBJ1-1; 8 bases line up with TRBD1. The germline V gene has CDR1 SGHRS and CDR2 YFSETQ. V lost 3 bases, J lost 2 bases, and 6 bases stayed unmatched. This CDR3 comprises 15 residues. The CDR3 nucleotides read TGCGCCAGCAGCTACCTGACAGGGGAAAACACTGAAGCTTTCTTT. Encoded protein: CASSYLTGENTEAFF.

In its sample, this clonotype was seen many times. This chain links TRBV9 with TRBJ2-1; D not resolved. The CDR3 is 16 residues long. CDR1 is SGDLS and CDR2 is YYNGEE in the germline V gene. V gave up 4 bases and J gave up 5 bases, with 19 bases separating them. In DNA form, the CDR3 reads TGTGCCAGCAGCTCCTACCTTTTCCCACCCAACAATGAGCAGTTCTTC. Translated, it gives CASSSYLFPPNNEQFF.

This clonotype has just one count. One base away lies a much larger clone, so this may be a sequencing read error. The chain links TRBV27 to TRBJ2-2; D might be TRBD1 (6 bases). The V and J ends lost 6 bases and 6 bases respectively, with 14 bases between them. The germline V gene encodes CDR1 MNHEY and CDR2 SMNVEV (reference sequence). The CDR3 length is 14 residues. CDR3 region: CASRATGFAGELFF. Written as DNA, the CDR3 is TGTGCCAGCAGGGCTACAGGGTTCGCCGGGGAGCTGTTTTTT.

This clonotype appeared many times. The chain carries TRBV6-1 and TRBJ2-5; D is unresolved. The germline V gene encodes CDR1 MNHNS and CDR2 SASEGT. CDR3 length: 13 residues. Trimming stripped 8 bases from V and 5 bases from J, with 15 bases between. The CDR3 DNA is TGTGCCAGCCGAAGTTCAACGGTGGAGACCCAGTACTTC. This encodes CASRSSTVETQYF.

This clonotype was found many times. V usage is TRBV7-2 and J usage is TRBJ2-7; the match to TRBD2 covers 8 bases. In germline, CDR1 is SGHTA, CDR2 FQGNSA. After removal of 1 base from V and 2 bases from J, the junction contained 1 base not matched to a gene. CDR3 length: 14 amino acids. The CDR3, as DNA: TGTGCCAGCAGCTTAGACGGGGGGGCCTACGAGCAGTACTTC. Translated, it gives CASSLDGGAYEQYF.

At least ten counts were recorded for this clonotype. The chain carries TRBV29-1 and TRBJ2-1; D gene uncertain. Trimming removed 4 bases at V and 4 bases at J, with 5 bases between. Germline loops: CDR1 SQVTM, CDR2 ANQGSEA. The CDR3 has 11 residues. Here the CDR3 reads CSVVRYNEQFF. DNA for the CDR3: TGCAGCGTTGTCAGGTACAATGAGCAGTTCTTC.

This clonotype was recorded at least ten times. The rearrangement uses TRBV7-2 and TRBJ2-1; D not resolved. From germline, CDR1 is SGHTA and CDR2 FQGNSA. The CDR3 length is 16 residues. V lost 1 base, J lost 8 bases, and 18 bases lay in between. The CDR3 is CASSLVGRTPSDEQFF. CDR3 DNA: TGTGCCAGCAGCTTAGTGGGAAGGACCCCCTCAGATGAGCAGTTCTTC. The whole variable domain, filled in from reference TRBV7-2 and TRBJ2-1, reads GAGVSQSPSNKVTEKGKDVELRCDPISGHTALYWYRQSLGQGLEFLIYFQGNSAPDKSGLPSDRFSAERTGGSVSTLTIQRTQQEDSAVYLCASSLVGRTPSDEQFFGPGTRLTVL.